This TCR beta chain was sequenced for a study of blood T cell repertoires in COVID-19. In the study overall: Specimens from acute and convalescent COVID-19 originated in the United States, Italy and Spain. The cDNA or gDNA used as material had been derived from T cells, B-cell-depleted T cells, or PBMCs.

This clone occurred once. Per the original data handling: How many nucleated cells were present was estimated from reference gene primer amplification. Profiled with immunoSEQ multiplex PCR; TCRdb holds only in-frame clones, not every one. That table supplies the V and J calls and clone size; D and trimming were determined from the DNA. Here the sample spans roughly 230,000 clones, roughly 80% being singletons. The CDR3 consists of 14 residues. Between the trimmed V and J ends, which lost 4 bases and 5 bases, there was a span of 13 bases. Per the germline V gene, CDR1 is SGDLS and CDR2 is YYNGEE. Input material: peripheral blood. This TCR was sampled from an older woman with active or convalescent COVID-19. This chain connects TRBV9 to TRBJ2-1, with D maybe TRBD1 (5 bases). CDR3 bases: TGTGCCAGCAGCCCCACCAGGGTGGACAATGAGCAGTTCTTC. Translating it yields CASSPTRVDNEQFF.